A selection of T cell receptor beta chains follows, all from one sample in a study of CDR3 diversity in severe acne. TCRdb itself ran the PCR reads through MiXCR, one entry per CDR3 protein. The data hold 90,000 or so distinct CDR3 sequences, with around 50% observed a single time. Source material: blood. These receptors were taken from a male donor in good health, serving as a control. CDR3s include the opening cysteine and the closing phenylalanine or tryptophan.

TRBJ2-2,TRBV9,CASSVAQGAGTGELFF
TRBJ1-1,TRBV20-1,CSAREATRDSNEAFF
TRBJ2-7,TRBV30,CAWSSIAGAYEQYF
TRBJ1-1,TRBV7-9,CASRLGVNTEAFF
TRBJ1-1,TRBV3-1,CASSQAMGSFTEAFF
TRBJ1-2,TRBV25-1,CASSETAEGDYGYTF
TRBJ1-2,TRBV6-6,CASSYSTGADYGYTF
TRBJ2-2,TRBV7-9,CASSPISGRLNTGELFF
TRBJ2-7,TRBV25-1,CASSPGLAGGPTTYEQYF
TRBJ1-1,TRBV19,CASSIVWRRDTEAFF
TRBJ2-2,TRBV2,CASSPRWTGELFF
TRBJ2-5,TRBV6-5,CASSQTSGETQYF
TRBJ2-1,TRBV15,CATSRGWPVGTSGGYNEQFF
TRBJ1-1,TRBV29-1,CSVAPGGTEAFF
TRBJ1-6,TRBV5-6,CACSLGSHNSPLHF
TRBJ1-2,TRBV7-6,CASSSTPGQRTYGYTF
TRBJ1-2,TRBV10-3,CAISESQGEGYTF
TRBJ2-5,TRBV7-9,CASRDSGETQYF